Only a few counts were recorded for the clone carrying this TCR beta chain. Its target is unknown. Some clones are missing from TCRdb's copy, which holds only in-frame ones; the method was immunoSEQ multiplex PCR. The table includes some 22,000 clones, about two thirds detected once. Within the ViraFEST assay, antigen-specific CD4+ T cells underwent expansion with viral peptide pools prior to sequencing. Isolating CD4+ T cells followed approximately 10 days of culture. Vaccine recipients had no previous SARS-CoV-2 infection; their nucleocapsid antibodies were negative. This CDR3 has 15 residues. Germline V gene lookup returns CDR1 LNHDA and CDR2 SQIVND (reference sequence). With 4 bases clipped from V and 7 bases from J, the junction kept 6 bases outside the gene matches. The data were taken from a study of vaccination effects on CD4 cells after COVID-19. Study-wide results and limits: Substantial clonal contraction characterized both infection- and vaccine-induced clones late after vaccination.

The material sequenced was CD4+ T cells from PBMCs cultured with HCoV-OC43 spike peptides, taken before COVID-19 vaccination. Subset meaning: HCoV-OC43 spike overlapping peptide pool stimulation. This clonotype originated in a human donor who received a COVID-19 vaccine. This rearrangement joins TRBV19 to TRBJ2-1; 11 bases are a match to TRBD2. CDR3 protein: CASSTQGLAANEQFF. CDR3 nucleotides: TGTGCCAGTAGTACCCAGGGACTAGCGGCAAATGAGCAGTTCTTC.